A single sample gave rise to the 24 T cell receptor beta chains below, sequenced in a study of beta chain features in type 1 diabetes (dated 2018 in TCRdb). Study-wide conclusions, independent of this receptor: Type 1 diabetes patients showed a moderate but significant shortening of TCRB CDR3 length in all four CD4+ subsets.

Libraries were made using the immunoSEQ multiplex PCR assay. The entire amount of isolated RNA was reverse transcribed using the High Capacity cDNA Reverse Transcription Kit, so the sequenced TCRB transcripts were expressed ones. TCRdb mirrors the immuneACCESS table, restricted to in-frame sequences. Some clones are absent from its copies; in checked studies, under half trace to an unresolved V gene, and the reason for the others is unknown. A total of about 340,000 clones appear in this sample, approximately 12% of them only once. The top ten hold about 0.016% of the sample. These TCRs are of unknown antigen specificity. Sequenced material: naive CD4+ T cells from blood. The cell subset or site label corresponds to: true naive CD4+ T cells. The origin of the receptors is a young woman with type 1 diabetes.

As regards this clone: At one boundary the junction diverges from the germline segment, which might be a read error. This chain links TRBV29-1 with TRBJ2-1, with 7 bases fitting TRBD2. The CDR3 is 11 amino acids. CDR1 and CDR2 (germline): SQVTM, ANQGSEA. This chain's CDR3 is CSVGSGGGGIF. In DNA form, the CDR3 reads TGCAGCGTTGGCTCGGGGGGTGGGGGGATCTTC.

This clone showed up just a few times. The genes are TRBV7-2 and TRBJ1-2; D possibly corresponds to TRBD1 (6 bases). The germline gives CDR1 SGHTA, CDR2 FQGNSA. The CDR3 consists of 13 residues. The V end lost 5 bases, the J end lost 4 bases, and 11 bases lay between the germline ends. The CDR3 DNA is TGTGCCAGCAGCCAGACAGGCTTCTATGGCTACACCTTC. Protein: CASSQTGFYGYTF.

CDR3 region: CAWNERGGYSEAFF. The CDR3 DNA is TGTGCCTGGAACGAGAGGGGGGGGTACTCTGAAGCTTTCTTT. This chain links TRBV30 with TRBJ1-1; D perhaps matches TRBD1 (6 bases). CDR3 length: 14 residues. CDR1 GTSNPN and CDR2 SVGIG come from the germline V gene (reference sequence). V lost 4 bases to trimming and J lost 6 bases, with 18 bases between them. Together with reference TRBV30 and TRBJ1-1, the CDR3 gives the full variable domain: SQTIHQWPATLVQPVGSPLSLECTVEGTSNPNLYWYRQAAGRGLQLLFYSVGIGQISSEVPQNLSASRPQDRQFILSSKKLLLSDSGFYLCAWNERGGYSEAFFGQGTRLTVV.

The CDR3 reads CASSLLAGGEPEQFF. As DNA, the CDR3 is TGTGCCAGCAGTTTATTAGCGGGAGGGGAACCTGAGCAGTTCTTC. The chain joins TRBV27 to TRBJ2-1; 11 bases line up with TRBD2. Per germline, CDR1 MNHEY and CDR2 SMNVEV (reference sequence). Trimming at V came to 1 base and at J to 9 bases, leaving 5 bases not matched to a gene. The CDR3 extends over 15 amino acids.

In the case of this clone: At one end, the junction sequence differs from germline, possibly due to a read error. V is TRBV18 and J is TRBJ2-5; D not resolved. Germline V gene data show CDR1 as KGHSH and CDR2 as LQKENI. The CDR3 runs 15 residues. In DNA, the CDR3 is TGTGCCGGCTCACCAACTTATAGCAGACAAGAGACCCAGTACTTC. Translated, it gives CAGSPTYSRQETQYF.

The genes are TRBV11-2 and TRBJ2-1; D may be TRBD2 (6 bases). Deletions cut 8 bases from V and 0 bases from J, with 11 bases between. The CDR3 has 14 amino acids. The germline gives CDR1 SGHAT, CDR2 FQNNGV. CDR3 nucleotides: TGTGCCAGCGGCCAGCGGGCCTCCTACAATGAGCAGTTCTTC. It specifies CASGQRASYNEQFF.

This clone was detected a few times. The chain combines TRBV10-3 with TRBJ2-5; 15 nucleotides match TRBD2. The CDR3 extends over 16 amino acids. Germline loops: CDR1 ENHRY, CDR2 SYGVKD. Losses at the gene ends were 6 bases for V and 3 bases for J; bases not matched to a gene: 5. This chain's CDR3 is CAISRGLAGGEETQYF. The CDR3 region has the DNA TGTGCCATCAGCCGGGGACTAGCGGGAGGCGAAGAGACCCAGTACTTC.

A single count supports this clone. The chain combines TRBV6-5 with TRBJ2-5; 7 bases line up with TRBD2. The V gene end was trimmed by 6 bases and the J gene end by 4 bases; junction bases not matched to a gene: 8. CDR3 size: 14 residues. Germline loops: CDR1 MNHEY, CDR2 SVGAGI. This CDR3 is CASSLQAGRETQYF. As DNA, the CDR3 is TGTGCCAGCAGCCTGCAAGCGGGACGAGAGACCCAGTACTTC.

This clone was observed a handful of times. The chain combines TRBV11-2 with TRBJ2-1; 12 nucleotides line up with TRBD1. Germline trimming cut 5 bases from V and 8 bases from J; bases unmatched to any gene: 13. CDR1 is SGHAT, CDR2 FQNNGV, per germline. The CDR3 has 17 amino acids. The CDR3 here is CASSPRIGTGGFYEQFF. CDR3 nucleotides: TGTGCCAGCAGCCCGAGAATTGGGACAGGGGGCTTCTATGAGCAGTTCTTC. The full variable domain, rest sourced from reference TRBV11-2 and TRBJ2-1, is EAGVAQSPRYKIIEKRQSVAFWCNPISGHATLYWYQQILGQGPKLLIQFQNNGVVDDSQLPKDRFSAERLKGVDSTLKIQPAKLEDSAVYLCASSPRIGTGGFYEQFFGPGTRLTVL.

V is TRBV30 and J is TRBJ2-7, with TRBD2 as a possible D gene (6 bases). Germline V lookup: CDR1 GTSNPN, CDR2 SVGIG (reference sequence). The CDR3 is 13 residues long. V lost 1 base and J 4 bases, leaving 11 bases between the germline ends. CDR3 coding DNA: TGTGCCTGGAGTGCCCCCGGAGGGTACGAGCAGTACGTC. It encodes CAWSAPGGYEQYV.

The J gene is TRBJ2-1, the V gene TRBV19, with TRBD2 matching 7 bases. The germline gives CDR1 LNHDA, CDR2 SQIVND (reference sequence). This CDR3 region has 16 residues. J lost 4 bases, V lost 6 bases, and 12 bases had no gene match. The chain's CDR3 is CASSLSGRTRYNEQFF. Here the CDR3 DNA reads TGTGCCAGTAGCCTCTCCGGGAGGACTAGATACAATGAGCAGTTCTTC. Based on the CDR3 plus reference TRBV19 and TRBJ2-1, the full variable domain is DGGITQSPKYLFRKEGQNVTLSCEQNLNHDAMYWYRQDPGQGLRLIYYSQIVNDFQKGDIAEGYSVSREKKESFPLTVTSAQKNPTAFYLCASSLSGRTRYNEQFFGPGTRLTVL.

V is TRBV9 and J is TRBJ2-2; 14 bases line up with TRBD2. V shed 1 base, J shed 5 bases, and the junction held 4 bases outside the gene matches. Germline CDR1 and CDR2: SGDLS and YYNGEE. The CDR3 length is 17 residues. In DNA form, the CDR3 reads TGTGCCAGCAGCGTAATAGGGACTAGCGGGAGAACCGGGGAGCTGTTTTTT. Its protein product is CASSVIGTSGRTGELFF.

The rearrangement joins TRBV28 to TRBJ1-1, with D possibly matching TRBD1 (6 bases). Germline V gene sequence: CDR1 MDHEN, CDR2 SYDVKM. This CDR3 has 13 residues. V gave up 7 bases and J gave up 4 bases, with 13 bases separating them. As DNA, the CDR3 is TGTGCCAGCAACTCACAGGGTCGCACTGAAGCTTTCTTT. Translated: CASNSQGRTEAFF.

This clone has only a few counts. The rearrangement uses TRBV6-1 and TRBJ2-7; D possibly corresponds to TRBD1 (5 bases). The germline CDR1 and CDR2 sequences are MNHNS and SASEGT. This CDR3 comprises 14 residues. V dropped 4 bases and J dropped 2 bases, with 12 bases sitting between them. Here the CDR3 reads CASSALTAAYEQYV. CDR3 coding DNA: TGTGCCAGCAGTGCCCTGACAGCAGCCTACGAGCAGTACGTC.

This chain uses TRBV15 with TRBJ1-1, with a possible D match to TRBD1 (5 bases). V was pared by 0 bases and J by 2 bases, with 10 bases between. This CDR3 contains 15 residues. The germline gives CDR1 LNHNV, CDR2 YYDKDF (reference sequence). The CDR3 protein is CATSRERGVNTEAFF. The CDR3 bases are TGTGCCACCAGCAGAGAACGGGGGGTAAACACTGAAGCTTTCTTT.

The chain combines TRBV7-9 with TRBJ2-7; TRBD2 is a possible D gene (5 bases). This CDR3 region has 16 residues. Germline lookup yields CDR1 SEHNR and CDR2 FQNEAQ (reference sequence). V dropped 1 base and J dropped 0 bases, with 13 bases sitting between them. CDR3 coding DNA: TGTGCCAGCAGCTTAGTCCCGGGGTTAGACTCCTACGAGCAGTACTTC. This translates into CASSLVPGLDSYEQYF.

This clone was seen only a few times. CDR3 protein: CASSPHPGTGANTGELFF. The CDR3 bases are TGTGCCAGCAGCCCACACCCCGGGACAGGGGCAAACACCGGGGAGCTGTTTTTT. The J gene is TRBJ2-2, the V gene TRBV9; TRBD1 agrees at 10 bases. Germline CDR1 is SGDLS and CDR2 is YYNGEE. The CDR3 spans 18 residues. V lost 4 bases, J lost 2 bases, and 11 bases stayed unmatched.

CDR3 DNA: TGTGCCAGCAGCTTACCCCAGGGGGTTCAAGAGACCCAGTACTTC. Translating gives CASSLPQGVQETQYF. The chain couples TRBV7-9 to TRBJ2-5; 7 positions agree with TRBD1. CDR1 and CDR2 from the germline V gene are SEHNR and FQNEAQ (reference sequence). With V trimmed by 2 bases and J by 2 bases, 5 bases remained unmatched. The CDR3 consists of 15 residues.

This clone was counted between two and nine times. This chain joins TRBV30 and TRBJ1-2; D is ambiguous. Germline loops: CDR1 GTSNPN, CDR2 SVGIG (reference sequence). The V and J ends lost 1 base and 8 bases respectively, with 11 bases between them. The CDR3 sequence is 12 residues long. Here the CDR3 reads CAWSAQIRGYTF. In DNA, the CDR3 is TGTGCCTGGAGTGCACAGATAAGAGGCTACACCTTC.

The chain is built from TRBV7-2 and TRBJ2-3, with 7 bases identical to TRBD2. This CDR3 region has 15 residues. From germline, CDR1 is SGHTA and CDR2 FQGNSA. V shed 3 bases and J 4 bases; nucleotides not matched to a gene: 7. CDR3: CASSLRLAEPDTQYF. The CDR3 nucleotides are TGTGCCAGCAGCTTGCGACTAGCAGAGCCAGATACGCAGTATTTT.

This clone occurred a few times. The rearrangement uses TRBV11-2 and TRBJ2-1, with TRBD1 matching over 10 bases. CDR1 and CDR2 (germline): SGHAT, FQNNGV. The junction had 4 bases not matched to a gene; V was cut back by 4 bases and J by 4 bases. The CDR3 runs 15 residues. CDR3 nucleotides: TGTGCCAGCAGCTCCCGGGACAGGGGTTACAATGAGCAGTTCTTC. It is translated as CASSSRDRGYNEQFF. Complete variable domain (other parts from reference TRBV11-2 and TRBJ2-1): EAGVAQSPRYKIIEKRQSVAFWCNPISGHATLYWYQQILGQGPKLLIQFQNNGVVDDSQLPKDRFSAERLKGVDSTLKIQPAKLEDSAVYLCASSSRDRGYNEQFFGPGTRLTVL.

This clone was seen more than once but under ten times. The chain has TRBV5-6 and TRBJ2-5; tentatively, D is TRBD1 (6 bases). The V gene's germline CDR1 is SGHDT and CDR2 YYEEEE. The germline V and J ends were trimmed by 0 bases and 5 bases, with 14 bases remaining between them. The CDR3 covers 15 residues. CDR3 in amino acids: CASSLGTGLLETQYF. The CDR3 coding sequence is TGTGCCAGCAGCTTGGGAACAGGGCTTCTGGAGACCCAGTACTTC.

A few counts support this clone. The chain uses TRBV9 and TRBJ1-2; TRBD1 aligns across 8 bases. CDR1 is SGDLS, CDR2 YYNGEE, per germline. There are 16 residues in the CDR3. Losses at the gene ends were 3 bases for V and 7 bases for J; bases not matched to a gene: 14. The CDR3 loop reads CASSERPLDREAGYTF. The CDR3 DNA reads as TGTGCCAGCAGCGAGAGACCCTTGGACAGGGAGGCTGGCTACACCTTC.

The gene calls are TRBV19 and TRBJ1-1, with D perhaps matching TRBD1 (6 bases). The CDR3 is made up of 16 amino acids. From germline, CDR1 is LNHDA and CDR2 SQIVND (reference sequence). V gave up 6 bases and J gave up 7 bases, with 24 bases separating them. The CDR3 sequence: CASSVLGGPTTLEAFF. The DNA for the CDR3 is TGTGCCAGTAGCGTGTTGGGGGGGCCCACAACCCTTGAAGCTTTCTTT.